This T cell receptor beta chain was sequenced for a study of blood T cell repertoires in COVID-19. Background on the study: Whether acute or convalescent, the COVID-19 samples came from the United States, Italy and Spain. Sample material is recorded as cDNA or gDNA derived from T cells, B-cell-depleted T cells, or PBMCs.

Study processing details: The authors estimated nucleated cell counts from reference gene primer amplification. Assay used: immunoSEQ multiplex PCR; TCRdb lists only in-frame clones, some missing. V and J calls and clone size are those listed in that table; D and trimming were worked out from the DNA. The sample carries 100,000 or so clones, 70% to 90% recorded once. V lost 3 bases and J lost 12, with 14 bases in between. Germline CDR1 KGHSH, CDR2 LQKENI. The CDR3 loop spans 12 amino acids. V usage is TRBV18 and J usage is TRBJ1-2; D remains unclear. Sequencing was carried out using peripheral blood. This TCR came from a man aged 55 to 69 with acute or convalescent COVID-19. CDR3 loop: CASSPLSESDTF. CDR3 coding DNA: TGTGCCAGCTCACCCCTAAGCGAGAGCGACACCTTC. The entire variable domain, with the rest obtained from reference TRBV18 and TRBJ1-2, is as follows: NAGVMQNPRHLVRRRGQEARLRCSPMKGHSHVYWYRQLPEEGLKFMVYLQKENIIDESGMPKERFSAEFPKEGPSILRIQQVVRGDSAAYFCASSPLSESDTFGSGTRLTVV.